This T cell receptor (beta chain) was retrieved from a study of T cell responses to AZD1222 COVID-19 vaccine (dated by TCRdb to the early 2020s). Looking at the study overall: AZD1222 recipients with second doses at about 4 weeks or about 12 weeks were pooled, because spike-specific TCR depth and breadth did not differ between schedules. TCR sequencing was performed for roughly 240 trial participants, of whom about 200 were given two doses of AZD1222 and 26 were given two doses of MenACWY control vaccine. Enrollment into the trials was organized by age into subgroups of 18-55, 56-69 and 70-plus years, and those subgroups contained about 150, 27 and 61 TCR-sequenced participants, respectively. What the authors observed across the whole study: Participants were mostly white British, with more females than males. The authors suggested clonal diversity may have been underestimated. Because no day 14 peak-response samples were available, repertoires were characterized only after the peak T cell response. After two AZD1222 doses, both the breadth and the depth of spike-specific TCRs were significantly higher than at day 0 and than in MenACWY recipients. Reportedly, close to half of the unique spike-specific TCRs recognized epitopes lying outside the regions that are mutated in the B.1.351 and B.1.1.7 variants. The whole spike protein was spanned by vaccine-associated CD4 TCRs, and dominant responses were seen in regions 160-218 and 743-854. Only a handful of AZD1222 recipients were SARS-CoV-2 seropositive at baseline, limiting conclusions about previously exposed vaccinees. The 56-69-year group was small, and its depth increase did not reach significance, likely because of low power.

The CDR3, from cysteine to phenylalanine, totals 12 residues. This entry keeps only the CDR3 DNA: 36 bases, framed from base 1. The junction carries 15 bases between V and J, which are trimmed by 11 bases and 7 bases respectively. The germline V gene yields ENHRY for CDR1 and SYGVKD for CDR2. The time point label corresponds to: baseline before first vaccination. The vaccinee samples were drawn from two UK trials, COV001 and COV002, one of which was a single-blind randomized controlled phase 2/3 trial testing AZD1222 (ChAdOx1 nCoV-19) in healthy adults. For TCRbeta chain sequencing, PBMC samples were collected from trial participants at day 0 and at day 28 after the second dose. The CDR3 regions of human TCRbeta chains were subjected to immunosequencing. Per the source publication's procedure: Repertoire TCRs were checked for matches against a reference library of SARS-CoV-2-specific TCRs that had been generated using the MIRA antigen-specificity platform. Breadth was defined as the fraction of unique TCRs that were SARS-CoV-2-associated. Depth was defined as the fraction of total T cells that were SARS-CoV-2-associated. Each spike-specific TCR was assigned to its reactive spike region and to a CD4 or CD8 class using the MIRA data. Log10-transformed breadth and depth values were compared by one-way ANOVA with Sidak's multiple comparisons tests. TCRdb carries this immuneACCESS record with in-frame sequences only. Its versions omit some clonotypes, under half of them owing to an unresolved V gene in the studies checked, with the rest unexplained. V, J and clone size are taken as reported in that table, and D and trimming were inferred from the DNA itself. In this sample the table shows more than 95,000 clones, 92% of which occur a single time. Jointly, the top ten make up about 1.1% of the sample.

In regard to this clone: The antigen this receptor binds is unknown. Base qualities are not at hand, and no much larger clone is one base apart.

This receptor was taken from an adult in good health. The chain is assembled from TRBV10-3 and TRBJ2-1; TRBD2 is a weak D gene call, 6 bases matching. The sample here was peripheral blood, taken on day 0 of AZD1222 vaccination. The CDR3 protein: CAAGTQNNEQFF. The DNA is as follows: TGTGCCGCTGGGACTCAAAATAATGAGCAGTTCTTC.